These 31 T cell receptor beta chains were all obtained from the same sample, sequenced in a study of cytomegalovirus exposure and HLA in healthy donors. This table comes from immunoSEQ multiplex PCR, and its TCRdb copy is limited to in-frame clones, with some not included. The sample yields approximately 150,000 clones, more than 85% seen once. Source material: PBMCs. The source of these receptors is a man aged 18 to 29 in good health and CMV-seropositive.

The chain combines TRBV2 with TRBJ1-2; tentatively, D is TRBD1 (5 bases). The V end lost 5 bases, the J end lost 5 bases, and 12 bases lay between the germline ends. The germline gives CDR1 SNHLY, CDR2 FYNNEI. The CDR3 length is 13 residues. The CDR3 region has the DNA TGTGCCAGCAGTCCGGGACTCCGATATGGCTACACCTTC. Protein product: CASSPGLRYGYTF.

This sequence joins TRBV29-1 and TRBJ2-1; 12 bases line up with TRBD2. This CDR3 has 15 residues. Germline CDR1 and CDR2: SQVTM and ANQGSEA. Germline trimming cut 6 bases from V and 7 bases from J; bases unmatched to any gene: 10. CDR3 protein: CSVALLAGGRNEQFF. The CDR3 DNA reads TGCAGCGTCGCCTTGCTAGCGGGAGGGCGTAATGAGCAGTTCTTC.

This clone was seen once. The rearrangement links TRBV7-2 to TRBJ1-5; no reliable D call. The CDR3 totals 13 residues. Germline loops: CDR1 SGHTA, CDR2 FQGNSA. Between the trimmed V and J ends, which lost 5 bases and 1 base, there was a span of 6 bases. CDR3 sequence: CASSPRSNQPQHF. Written as DNA, the CDR3 is TGTGCCAGCAGCCCACGGAGCAATCAGCCCCAGCATTTT.

The genes are TRBV13 and TRBJ2-1; perhaps TRBD2 as D (7 bases). The CDR3 length is 13 residues. With 8 bases removed from V and 4 bases from J, the gap between germline ends came to 12 bases. Germline V gene data show CDR1 as PRHDT and CDR2 as FYEKMQ (reference sequence). CDR3 in amino acids: CASAKGGYNEQFF. CDR3 DNA: TGTGCCAGCGCAAAGGGGGGGTACAATGAGCAGTTCTTC.

This clone was observed a few times. CDR3: CASTSKDAGGIAKNIQYF. CDR3 coding DNA: TGTGCCAGCACCTCAAAAGACGCAGGGGGGATAGCCAAAAACATTCAGTACTTC. The rearrangement uses TRBV5-4 and TRBJ2-4; possible D gene TRBD1, 7 bases. There are 18 residues in the CDR3. Trimming removed 6 bases at V and 0 bases at J, with 22 bases between. CDR1 is SGHNT and CDR2 is YYREEE in the germline V gene (reference sequence).

This clone came up once. CDR3: CASSLYRGRQPQHF. The CDR3 region has the DNA TGCGCCAGCAGCCTATACAGGGGGCGTCAGCCCCAGCATTTT. This chain connects TRBV4-1 to TRBJ1-5, with TRBD1 matching over 9 bases. The germline CDR1 and CDR2 sequences are MGHRA and YSYEKL. V gave up 4 bases and J gave up 6 bases; unmatched junction bases: 4. The CDR3 totals 14 residues.

The chain uses TRBV4-2 and TRBJ2-5; 12 positions match TRBD1. CDR3 length: 16 amino acids. Unmatched junction bases numbered 6, after V lost 2 bases and J lost 5 bases. Germline V lookup: CDR1 LGHNA, CDR2 YNFKEQ. In DNA form, the CDR3 reads TGTGCCAGCAGCCAAATGGGACAGGGGGCCGGGGAGACCCAGTACTTC. Translating gives CASSQMGQGAGETQYF.

The rearrangement uses TRBV2 and TRBJ2-5, with 9 bases that match TRBD1. This CDR3 has 13 residues. V shed 8 bases, J shed 5 bases, and the junction held 6 bases outside the gene matches. Looked up from germline, CDR1 is SNHLY and CDR2 is FYNNEI. The CDR3 nucleotides read TGTGCCAGCCGGGACAGGGTGCGGGAGACCCAGTACTTC. It encodes CASRDRVRETQYF.

The chain joins TRBV7-2 to TRBJ2-5, with a tentative D call TRBD2 (5 bases). CDR1 is SGHTA, CDR2 FQGNSA, per germline. V lost 5 bases and J lost 2, with 18 bases in between. CDR3 length: 16 residues. The CDR3: CASSPQPGLLQETQYF. For the CDR3, the DNA is TGTGCCAGCAGCCCCCAACCAGGACTGTTACAAGAGACCCAGTACTTC.

The J gene is TRBJ2-3, the V gene TRBV7-9; 8 bases agree with TRBD2. The CDR3 is 14 residues long. Germline assignment: CDR1 SEHNR and CDR2 FQNEAQ (reference sequence). V was pared by 6 bases and J by 0 bases, with 2 bases of the junction left unmatched. As DNA, the CDR3 is TGTGCCAGCAGTAGCGGGGTTAGCACAGATACGCAGTATTTT. Translating it yields CASSSGVSTDTQYF.

This clone was seen more than once but under ten times. The chain recombines TRBV13 with TRBJ2-1, with 9 bases matching TRBD2. CDR1 is PRHDT and CDR2 is FYEKMQ in the germline V gene (reference sequence). There are 14 residues in the CDR3. With V trimmed by 8 bases and J by 6 bases, 8 bases remained unmatched. CDR3 DNA sequence: TGTGCCAGCCGTTGGCTAGCGGGATCCAATGAGCAGTTCTTC. This sequence encodes CASRWLAGSNEQFF.

DNA for the CDR3: TGTGCCAGCAGCTTAGCCCGGGAACTCAATGAGCAGTTCTTC. Translation: CASSLARELNEQFF. This sequence joins TRBV7-2 and TRBJ2-1; D is possibly TRBD2 (5 bases). The V gene lost 0 bases and the J gene lost 6 bases, with 9 bases spanning the gap. Germline V lookup: CDR1 SGHTA, CDR2 FQGNSA. CDR3 length: 14 amino acids.

The chain is built from TRBV5-1 and TRBJ1-1; weak D call: TRBD1 (5 bases). The CDR3 runs 12 residues. V shed 0 bases and J shed 11 bases, with 11 bases lying between them. Germline-derived CDR1 and CDR2 are SGHRS and YFSETQ. The CDR3 protein is CASSLVAGRAFF. In DNA form, the CDR3 reads TGCGCCAGCAGCTTGGTGGCAGGGCGGGCTTTCTTT. Filled out from reference TRBV5-1 and TRBJ1-1, the complete variable domain reads KAGVTQTPRYLIKTRGQQVTLSCSPISGHRSVSWYQQTPGQGLQFLFEYFSETQRNKGNFPGRFSGRQFSNSRSEMNVSTLELGDSALYLCASSLVAGRAFFGQGTRLTVV.

This chain joins TRBV19 and TRBJ2-5; TRBD2 matches 10 bases. The ends lost 5 bases at V and 5 bases at J; junction bases unmatched: 2. Germline lookup yields CDR1 LNHDA and CDR2 SQIVND (reference sequence). The CDR3 spans 13 residues. CDR3 in amino acids: CASSSAGGETQYF. In DNA form, the CDR3 reads TGTGCCAGTAGTTCAGCGGGAGGGGAGACCCAGTACTTC. The variable domain in full, with the rest retrieved from reference TRBV19 and TRBJ2-5, is DGGITQSPKYLFRKEGQNVTLSCEQNLNHDAMYWYRQDPGQGLRLIYYSQIVNDFQKGDIAEGYSVSREKKESFPLTVTSAQKNPTAFYLCASSSAGGETQYFGPGTRLLVL.

This chain uses TRBV7-2 with TRBJ2-1, with D tentatively TRBD1 (5 bases). V shed 5 bases and J shed 8 bases, with 16 bases lying between them. CDR3 length: 14 residues. Germline V gene sequence: CDR1 SGHTA, CDR2 FQGNSA. The CDR3 sequence is CASSAQTGRDEQFF. In DNA, the CDR3 is TGTGCCAGCAGCGCGCAGACTGGCAGGGATGAGCAGTTCTTC. Drawing the rest from reference TRBV7-2 and TRBJ2-1, the complete variable domain is GAGVSQSPSNKVTEKGKDVELRCDPISGHTALYWYRQSLGQGLEFLIYFQGNSAPDKSGLPSDRFSAERTGGSVSTLTIQRTQQEDSAVYLCASSAQTGRDEQFFGPGTRLTVL.

The V gene is TRBV11-3, the J gene TRBJ2-1; D might be TRBD2 (5 bases). The CDR3 is 13 residues long. Looked up from germline, CDR1 is SGHNT and CDR2 is YENEEA. The V end was cut by 5 bases, the J end by 5 bases, with 10 bases between. The DNA for the CDR3 is TGTGCCAGCAGCGACCGACTACACAATGAGCAGTTCTTC. Amino acids: CASSDRLHNEQFF.

The chain joins TRBV4-1 to TRBJ2-7, with D tentatively TRBD2 (6 bases). The CDR3 loop spans 15 amino acids. CDR1 MGHRA and CDR2 YSYEKL come from the germline V gene. V dropped 1 base and J dropped 1 base, with 11 bases sitting between them. CDR3 in amino acids: CASSQVSGQSYEQYF. The CDR3 coding sequence is TGCGCCAGCAGCCAAGTTAGCGGCCAGTCCTACGAGCAGTACTTC.

A word on this clone: Mismatch with germline at one junction end may stem from a read error. The chain uses TRBV7-7 and TRBJ2-2; 7 bases are a match to TRBD2. Per the germline V gene, CDR1 is SSHAT and CDR2 is FNYEAQ (reference sequence). CDR3 size: 16 residues. The CDR3 region has the DNA TGTGCTAGCAGCCCCGGACGGGGGAGGGGTGCCGGGGAGCTGTTTTTT. Encoded protein: CASSPGRGRGAGELFF.

The chain is built from TRBV28 and TRBJ1-4; D is undetermined. V lost 1 base and J 3 bases, leaving 9 bases between the germline ends. The germline CDR1 and CDR2 sequences are MDHEN and SYDVKM. The CDR3 consists of 15 residues. CDR3 nucleotide sequence: TGTGCCAGCAGTTTATCTGTGGCAGCTAATGAAAAACTGTTTTTT. Translating it yields CASSLSVAANEKLFF.

V usage is TRBV18 and J usage is TRBJ2-2; tentatively, D is TRBD2 (6 bases). Germline CDR1 KGHSH, CDR2 LQKENI. This CDR3 contains 15 residues. V lost 6 bases and J lost 4, with 15 bases in between. CDR3 DNA: TGTGCCAGCTCCGTAGACCTGGGGGGCACCGGGGAGCTGTTTTTT. It yields the protein CASSVDLGGTGELFF.

The rearrangement links TRBV6-4 to TRBJ1-6; 9 nucleotides line up with TRBD1. J gave up 4 bases and V 5 bases, and 3 bases lay outside the gene matches. From germline, CDR1 is MRHNA and CDR2 SNTAGT. The CDR3 runs to 15 residues. The chain's CDR3 is CASSPDRGYNSPLHF. The CDR3 coding sequence is TGTGCCAGCAGTCCCGACAGGGGGTATAATTCACCCCTCCACTTT.

This chain joins TRBV2 and TRBJ2-1; 12 nucleotides line up with TRBD2. Trimming removed 6 bases from V and 8 bases from J; junction bases left unmatched: 5. There are 14 residues in the CDR3. Germline assignment: CDR1 SNHLY and CDR2 FYNNEI. CDR3 nucleotide sequence: TGTGCCAGCAGCCTAGCGGGGGGGCGTTATGAGCAGTTCTTC. This codes for CASSLAGGRYEQFF. The whole variable domain, remainder taken from reference TRBV2 and TRBJ2-1, is EPEVTQTPSHQVTQMGQEVILRCVPISNHLYFYWYRQILGQKVEFLVSFYNNEISEKSEIFDDQFSVERPDGSNFTLKIRSTKLEDSAMYFCASSLAGGRYEQFFGPGTRLTVL.

Note on this clone: This same CDR3 is encoded by further DNA sequences in the sample. The genes are TRBV5-1 and TRBJ2-7; D uncertain. From germline, CDR1 is SGHRS and CDR2 YFSETQ. Trimming took off 0 bases at V and 0 bases at J, with 4 bases between the two ends. The CDR3 is made up of 13 amino acids. DNA of the CDR3: TGCGCCAGCAGCTTGGCATCCTCCTACGAGCAGTACTTC. The encoded protein is CASSLASSYEQYF.

This CDR3 is CASSPRTSGRATDEQFF. The CDR3, as DNA: TGTGCCAGCAGCCCCCGGACTAGCGGGAGGGCAACGGATGAGCAGTTCTTC. This sequence joins TRBV7-8 and TRBJ2-1, with 15 nucleotides matching TRBD2. The V gene's germline CDR1 is SGHVS and CDR2 FQNEAQ. V was pared by 5 bases and J by 8 bases, with 10 bases of the junction left unmatched. The CDR3 runs 17 residues.

The rearrangement uses TRBV30 and TRBJ2-2; D perhaps matches TRBD1 (6 bases). V lost 3 bases and J lost 2, with 13 bases in between. The germline gives CDR1 GTSNPN, CDR2 SVGIG (reference sequence). This CDR3 spans 15 amino acids. CDR3: CAWRADSKNTGELFF. The DNA of the CDR3 is TGTGCCTGGAGAGCGGACAGCAAAAACACCGGGGAGCTGTTTTTT.

This chain connects TRBV19 to TRBJ2-7; 10 nucleotides line up with TRBD2. Germline CDR1 and CDR2: LNHDA and SQIVND (reference sequence). V was pared by 4 bases and J by 0 bases, with 0 bases of the junction left unmatched. The CDR3 loop spans 14 amino acids. CDR3 in DNA: TGTGCCAGTAGTACTAGCGGGAGCTCCTACGAGCAGTACTTC. Translated, it gives CASSTSGSSYEQYF.

The chain is built from TRBV2 and TRBJ1-1; D ambiguous. The CDR3 consists of 12 residues. With 8 bases removed from V and 3 bases from J, the gap between germline ends came to 10 bases. The germline V gene has CDR1 SNHLY and CDR2 FYNNEI. The CDR3 region is CASERADTEAFF. CDR3 bases: TGTGCCAGCGAGAGGGCTGACACTGAAGCTTTCTTT.

The rearrangement joins TRBV5-1 to TRBJ1-4, with a tentative D call TRBD1 (6 bases). The V gene's germline CDR1 is SGHRS and CDR2 YFSETQ. With 0 bases removed from V and 10 bases from J, the gap between germline ends came to 22 bases. The CDR3 is 17 amino acids. CDR3 DNA: TGCGCCAGCAGCTTGGAGTGGGGGGGCGGCGGTTTGAGAAAACTGTTTTTT. Amino acids: CASSLEWGGGGLRKLFF.

This rearrangement joins TRBV10-3 to TRBJ1-4, with D unresolved. V was pared by 11 bases and J by 5 bases, with 21 bases between. The germline V gene encodes CDR1 ENHRY and CDR2 SYGVKD. The CDR3 sequence is 15 residues long. The CDR3 loop reads CASARIGGPNEKLFF. The CDR3 coding sequence is TGTGCCTCCGCGCGAATTGGCGGTCCCAATGAAAAACTGTTTTTT.

The V gene is TRBV11-2, the J gene TRBJ1-6; D is perhaps TRBD1 (6 bases). Germline-derived CDR1 and CDR2 are SGHAT and FQNNGV. The CDR3 consists of 15 residues. V was pared by 0 bases and J by 10 bases, with 13 bases between. In DNA form, the CDR3 reads TGTGCCAGCAGCTTAGAAGGCGGGGGCCAGTCACCCCTCCACTTT. Protein product: CASSLEGGGQSPLHF.

The rearrangement uses TRBV5-1 and TRBJ1-2, with 8 bases aligning to TRBD1. J was trimmed by 3 bases and V by 5 bases; bases with no gene match: 9. The germline CDR1 and CDR2 sequences are SGHRS and YFSETQ. The CDR3 loop spans 15 amino acids. The CDR3 sequence: CASRFGQGEDYGYTF. CDR3 nucleotides: TGCGCCAGCAGGTTTGGACAGGGTGAGGACTATGGCTACACCTTC.